This T cell receptor beta chain stems from a study of Ad26.COV2.S vaccination and SARS-CoV-2 variants. Comment on this clone: Its antigen is unidentified.

Sequencing used immunoSEQ multiplex PCR; TCRdb keeps in-frame clones, though not all of them. The table records roughly 400,000 clones, about 90% of them present only once. Treatment described: some 20 received Ad26.COV2.S at low or high dose, single or two shots; 5 received placebo; per-sample allocation not given. All samples were drawn on day 63, counting from the first vaccine or placebo injection. Findings of the study overall: People given the vaccine had a wider spike-specific TCR breadth than placebo recipients did.

CDR3 length: 16 residues. Germline CDR1 and CDR2: SGHTS and YDEGEE. Trimming removed 0 bases from V and 5 bases from J, with 15 bases in between. This chain joins TRBV5-8 and TRBJ2-1; the D gene could be TRBD1 or TRBD2 (6 bases each). The clonotype comes from a person aged 18-65 years who received the Ad26.COV2.S COVID-19 vaccine or a placebo. The source material was peripheral blood, sampled in a trial of Ad26.COV2.S vaccine versus placebo. CDR3 in DNA: TGTGCCAGCAGCTTGGGGGAGGCAGGGGAAAACAATGAGCAGTTCTTC. The encoded protein is CASSLGEAGENNEQFF.